This T cell receptor (beta chain) appears in the sequencing data of a study of blood T cell repertoires in COVID-19. Study context: Donors in the United States, Italy and Spain gave samples during acute or convalescent COVID-19.

Produced via immunoSEQ multiplex PCR; TCRdb's table is partial and in-frame only. The sample has about 110,000 clones, roughly 84% seen once; the top ten hold approximately 1.5%. The V and J ends lost 3 bases and 7 bases, in that order; junction bases with no gene match: 10. Germline assignment: CDR1 SGDLS and CDR2 YYNGEE. The CDR3 sequence is 16 residues long. The chain recombines TRBV9 with TRBJ2-2, with TRBD1 identical over 9 bases. This clonotype was sampled from a man aged 40-49 years with acute or convalescent COVID-19. The sample consisted of peripheral blood. CDR3 sequence: CASSEKFRQGVGELFF. DNA for the CDR3: TGTGCCAGCAGCGAGAAATTTCGACAGGGGGTCGGGGAGCTGTTTTTT.